A single sample is the source of the 28 T cell receptor beta chains below, sequenced in a study of control samples from healthy donors and cancer patients. Clones were sequenced by immunoSEQ multiplex PCR, and TCRdb holds only the in-frame ones, with some missing. The profile shows roughly 180,000 clones, about 91% of them singletons. Source material: blood. The receptors derive from a woman in her 40s in good health.

This rearrangement joins TRBV6-5 to TRBJ2-7, with TRBD1 matching over 7 bases. With V trimmed by 5 bases and J by 1 base, 5 bases remained unmatched. The CDR3 sequence is 14 residues long. CDR1 is MNHEY, CDR2 SVGAGI, per germline. The CDR3 loop reads CASSRGPVSYEQYF. As DNA, the CDR3 is TGTGCCAGCAGTAGGGGGCCTGTTTCCTACGAGCAGTACTTC.

The chain combines TRBV7-6 with TRBJ2-1; D is ambiguous. Looked up from germline, CDR1 is SGHVS and CDR2 is FNYEAQ. CDR3 length: 14 residues. Trimming removed 3 bases at V and 7 bases at J, with 13 bases between. The CDR3 DNA is TGTGCCAGCAGCTTTACACCCGAGCTGAATGAGCAGTTCTTC. Protein product: CASSFTPELNEQFF.

The V gene is TRBV7-3, the J gene TRBJ1-3; no definite D call. This CDR3 has 15 amino acids. The germline V and J ends were trimmed by 5 bases and 0 bases, with 11 bases remaining between them. CDR1 SGHTA and CDR2 FQGTGA come from the germline V gene. CDR3 sequence reads: CASSMDGNSGNTIYF. CDR3 sequence (DNA): TGTGCCAGCAGCATGGACGGAAACTCTGGAAACACCATATATTTT.

This chain joins TRBV3-1 (or the pseudogene TRBV3-2) and TRBJ2-5; D is unclear. CDR3 length: 16 residues. Germline CDR1 LGHDT, CDR2 YNNKEL (reference sequence). Trimming pared 5 bases from V and 5 bases from J, leaving 21 bases between. The CDR3 sequence: CASSSGLSVPRETQYF. CDR3 nucleotide sequence: TGTGCCAGCAGCTCGGGCTTATCGGTCCCAAGGGAGACCCAGTACTTC.

The chain is built from TRBV7-7 and TRBJ2-7; 8 positions agree with TRBD1. Germline CDR1 SSHAT, CDR2 FNYEAQ (reference sequence). The ends lost 1 base at V and 4 bases at J; junction bases unmatched: 0. CDR3 size: 13 residues. In DNA, the CDR3 is TGTGCCAGCAGCTTAGGGACAGGGTACGAGCAGTACTTC. This translates into CASSLGTGYEQYF.

This clone was recorded once. The V and J genes are TRBV29-1 and TRBJ1-3; 7 bases align to TRBD1. This CDR3 comprises 17 residues. The V gene's germline CDR1 is SQVTM and CDR2 ANQGSEA. V shed 4 bases and J 0 bases; nucleotides not matched to a gene: 12. This CDR3 reads CSVAHYPAGGSGNTIYF. CDR3 coding DNA: TGCAGCGTTGCCCACTACCCAGCAGGGGGCTCTGGAAACACCATATATTTT.

Relative to its sample, this clone is medium-sized. V and J are TRBV29-1 and TRBJ2-4; a weak D match, TRBD1 (5 bases). Per the germline V gene, CDR1 is SQVTM and CDR2 is ANQGSEA. There are 11 residues in the CDR3. Deletions cut 5 bases from V and 11 bases from J, with 13 bases between. DNA of the CDR3: TGCAGCGTTTTGGTAAGACAGCTTCAGTACTTC. It codes for CSVLVRQLQYF.

J is TRBJ2-7 and V is TRBV5-4, with 11 bases aligning to TRBD2. Trimming at V came to 5 bases and at J to 2 bases, leaving 6 bases not matched to a gene. This CDR3 spans 15 amino acids. CDR1 is SGHNT and CDR2 is YYREEE in the germline V gene (reference sequence). The CDR3, as DNA: TGTGCCAGCAGTTTAACTAGCGGGGGACCCTACGAGCAGTACTTC. Encoded protein: CASSLTSGGPYEQYF. The entire variable domain, with the rest obtained from reference TRBV5-4 and TRBJ2-7, is as follows: ETGVTQSPTHLIKTRGQQVTLRCSSQSGHNTVSWYQQALGQGPQFIFQYYREEENGRGNFPPRFSGLQFPNYSSELNVNALELDDSALYLCASSLTSGGPYEQYFGPGTRLTVT.

The chain joins TRBV25-1 to TRBJ2-3; D not certain. There are 15 residues in the CDR3. V was cut by 1 base and J by 0 bases, with 8 bases left in between. CDR1 and CDR2 (germline): MGHDK, SYGVNS. In nucleotides, the CDR3 is TGTGCCAGCAGTGAATTTGGGGAAAGCACAGATACGCAGTATTTT. Translated, it gives CASSEFGESTDTQYF.

The chain employs TRBV14 and TRBJ2-7; D is possibly TRBD2 (6 bases). Germline loops: CDR1 SGHDN, CDR2 FVKESK. Deletions cut 4 bases from V and 7 bases from J, with 14 bases between. CDR3 length: 13 residues. CDR3 sequence: CASSPRLVGEQYF. Written as DNA, the CDR3 is TGTGCCAGCAGCCCCCGACTAGTGGGGGAGCAGTACTTC.

The chain has TRBV27 and TRBJ2-4; TRBD1 aligns across 8 bases. V trimming: 0 bases; J trimming: 3 bases; junction bases outside the gene matches: 1. This CDR3 has 15 residues. Germline V CDR1 and CDR2: MNHEY, SMNVEV (reference sequence). The CDR3 spells CASSLSGTGKNIQYF. The CDR3 DNA follows: TGTGCCAGCAGTTTATCCGGGACAGGCAAAAACATTCAGTACTTC.

The rearrangement uses TRBV5-6 and TRBJ1-3, with D possibly matching TRBD1 (6 bases). Germline CDR1 SGHDT, CDR2 YYEEEE. The length of the CDR3 is 15 residues. Trimming pared 4 bases from V and 0 bases from J, leaving 11 bases between. The CDR3 sequence is CASSGRDTSGNTIYF. In DNA, the CDR3 is TGTGCCAGCAGCGGGCGGGACACCTCTGGAAACACCATATATTTT.

The rearrangement links TRBV5-1 to TRBJ2-5; tentatively, D is TRBD1 or TRBD2 (5 bases each). CDR1 is SGHRS and CDR2 is YFSETQ in the germline V gene. The CDR3 runs 16 residues. Trimming pared 0 bases from V and 2 bases from J, leaving 14 bases between. CDR3 residues: CASSLAGGTVQETQYF. The CDR3 nucleotides read TGCGCCAGCAGCTTGGCCGGTGGGACCGTGCAAGAGACCCAGTACTTC.

The V call is TRBV6-5, the J call TRBJ2-7, with 7 nucleotides matching TRBD1. Germline CDR1 reads MNHEY; CDR2 reads SVGAGI. The V segment lost 8 bases and the J segment 2 bases; nucleotides outside the gene matches: 12. The CDR3 contains 15 residues. The CDR3 protein is CASSSTGQVAYEQYF. CDR3 nucleotide sequence: TGTGCCAGCTCTTCCACCGGACAGGTAGCCTACGAGCAGTACTTC.

This clone has only one observation. CDR3 amino acids: CASSLEGNSPLHF. The CDR3 DNA reads as TGTGCCAGCAGCTTGGAGGGTAATTCACCCCTCCACTTT. The V call is TRBV5-6, the J call TRBJ1-6; D is unresolved. Germline assignment: CDR1 SGHDT and CDR2 YYEEEE. CDR3 length: 13 amino acids. The germline V and J ends were trimmed by 0 bases and 6 bases, with 4 bases remaining between them.

This clone appeared a few times. The chain couples TRBV6-1 to TRBJ1-1; the D is unclear. The germline gives CDR1 MNHNS, CDR2 SASEGT. Trimming cost V 2 bases and J 6 bases, with 16 bases left between them. The CDR3 spans 15 residues. The CDR3 region is CASSESDGVAAEAFF. CDR3 DNA: TGTGCCAGCAGTGAATCTGATGGGGTCGCGGCTGAAGCTTTCTTT.

The V call is TRBV19, the J call TRBJ2-7, with D possibly matching TRBD2 (5 bases). Germline assignment: CDR1 LNHDA and CDR2 SQIVND (reference sequence). Trimming took off 1 base at V and 2 bases at J, with 12 bases between the two ends. The CDR3 is 15 residues long. The DNA of the CDR3 is TGTGCCAGTAGTATAGTACTCGGGATAGCCTACGAGCAGTACTTC. Its protein is CASSIVLGIAYEQYF.

This chain uses TRBV5-1 with TRBJ2-7; possibly TRBD1 for D (6 bases). V shed 4 bases and J shed 1 base, with 9 bases lying between them. The CDR3 sequence is 13 residues long. Germline CDR1 SGHRS, CDR2 YFSETQ. The CDR3 sequence: CASSIGQSYEQYF. DNA of the CDR3: TGCGCCAGCAGCATAGGACAGTCCTACGAGCAGTACTTC. The complete variable domain, with remaining parts taken from reference TRBV5-1 and TRBJ2-7, reads KAGVTQTPRYLIKTRGQQVTLSCSPISGHRSVSWYQQTPGQGLQFLFEYFSETQRNKGNFPGRFSGRQFSNSRSEMNVSTLELGDSALYLCASSIGQSYEQYFGPGTRLTVT.

The genes are TRBV11-2 and TRBJ2-7; no clear D. The CDR3 is 11 amino acids. In germline, CDR1 is SGHAT, CDR2 FQNNGV. Between the trimmed V and J ends, which lost 5 bases and 5 bases, there was a span of 7 bases. The CDR3 nucleotides read TGTGCCAGCAGCCCCGGGCACGAGCAGTACTTC. It encodes CASSPGHEQYF. The variable domain in full, completed from reference TRBV11-2 and TRBJ2-7, reads EAGVAQSPRYKIIEKRQSVAFWCNPISGHATLYWYQQILGQGPKLLIQFQNNGVVDDSQLPKDRFSAERLKGVDSTLKIQPAKLEDSAVYLCASSPGHEQYFGPGTRLTVT.

This chain links TRBV10-2 with TRBJ1-6, with a possible D match to TRBD1 (6 bases). CDR3 length: 11 residues. Germline CDR1 WSHSY, CDR2 SAAADI. V dropped 8 bases and J dropped 13 bases, with 12 bases sitting between them. The CDR3 spells CASASRGPLHF. DNA of the CDR3: TGCGCCAGCGCTTCAAGGGGGCCCCTCCACTTT.

The CDR3 is CASSPTPYEQYF. DNA for the CDR3: TGTGCCAGCAGTCCGACCCCATACGAGCAGTACTTC. The J gene is TRBJ2-7, the V gene TRBV6-5; unclear D gene. The CDR3 runs 12 residues. V shed 5 bases and J shed 4 bases, with 9 bases lying between them. CDR1 is MNHEY and CDR2 is SVGAGI in the germline V gene.

The J gene is TRBJ2-1, the V gene TRBV2; 7 nucleotides match TRBD2. The germline V gene encodes CDR1 SNHLY and CDR2 FYNNEI. This CDR3 region has 14 residues. Germline trimming cut 7 bases from V and 3 bases from J; bases unmatched to any gene: 6. The CDR3 reads CASTVGGYYNEQFF. The CDR3 DNA sequence: TGTGCCAGCACGGTGGGGGGGTACTACAATGAGCAGTTCTTC.

V usage is TRBV12-5 and J usage is TRBJ1-2, with unresolved D. Deletions cut 8 bases from V and 8 bases from J, with 12 bases between. This CDR3 has 11 amino acids. The germline V gene encodes CDR1 LGHNT and CDR2 FRNRAP. CDR3 in DNA: TGTGCTAGTTCCGACATGGACGGCTACACCTTC. Translated: CASSDMDGYTF.

The gene calls are TRBV10-3 and TRBJ1-1; possibly TRBD1 for D (6 bases). V lost 3 bases and J 5 bases, leaving 10 bases between the germline ends. The CDR3 spans 13 residues. Germline assignment: CDR1 ENHRY and CDR2 SYGVKD. CDR3 sequence (DNA): TGTGCCATCAGTGACAGGGGCCAGACTGAAGCTTTCTTT. Translation gives CAISDRGQTEAFF.

The chain carries TRBV10-1 and TRBJ2-7; D might be TRBD1 (6 bases). Germline loops: CDR1 WNHNN, CDR2 SYGVQD (reference sequence). Trimming removed 4 bases at V and 1 base at J, with 20 bases between. This CDR3 contains 17 residues. The CDR3 reads CASSVPPRQVGSYEQYF. In DNA, the CDR3 is TGCGCCAGCAGTGTCCCCCCCAGACAGGTAGGATCCTACGAGCAGTACTTC.

The chain combines TRBV18 with TRBJ2-3; TRBD2 is a possible D gene (6 bases). The CDR3 contains 15 residues. Germline CDR1 and CDR2: KGHSH and LQKENI. The V end was cut by 1 base, the J end by 5 bases, with 13 bases between. Here the CDR3 reads CASSPQGTEGDTQYF. In DNA, the CDR3 is TGTGCCAGCTCACCACAAGGGACGGAGGGAGATACGCAGTATTTT.

The J gene is TRBJ1-5, the V gene TRBV6-5; D is unclear. The CDR3 loop spans 11 amino acids. The V gene's germline CDR1 is MNHEY and CDR2 SVGAGI. Trimming removed 8 bases at V and 2 bases at J, with 4 bases between. DNA of the CDR3: TGTGCCAGCCAAGGCAATCAGCCCCAGCATTTT. Translated: CASQGNQPQHF.

The chain has TRBV9 and TRBJ2-1, with a weak D call TRBD2 (7 bases). V dropped 3 bases and J dropped 6 bases, with 16 bases sitting between them. This CDR3 is built from 15 residues. Germline CDR1 is SGDLS and CDR2 is YYNGEE. Here the CDR3 DNA reads TGTGCCAGCAGCGAGGGGGGGCGCCACCTCAATGAGCAGTTCTTC. Protein product: CASSEGGRHLNEQFF.